Here is one T cell receptor (beta chain) with its context. Profiling relied on immunoSEQ multiplex PCR, and the TCRdb table lists in-frame clones only, not all of them. The table lists 170,000 or so clones, around 83% of them singletons. CDR3 length: 15 amino acids. The trim removed 8 bases at V and 6 bases at J, leaving 15 bases unmatched. Germline CDR1 MGHDK, CDR2 SYGVNS. The data were obtained in a study of blood T cell repertoires in COVID-19. The chain couples TRBV25-1 to TRBJ1-1, with 7 bases matching TRBD1. The clonotype was recovered from an older woman with COVID-19, enrolled during active disease. What was sequenced was peripheral blood. CDR3 in amino acids: CASARTAGGSAEAFF. CDR3 nucleotide sequence: TGTGCCAGCGCTCGTACCGCAGGGGGTAGTGCTGAAGCTTTCTTT. Combining the CDR3 with reference TRBV25-1 and TRBJ1-1 gives the whole variable domain EADIYQTPRYLVIGTGKKITLECSQTMGHDKMYWYQQDPGMELHLIHYSYGVNSTEKGDLSSESTVSRIRTEHFPLTLESARPSHTSQYLCASARTAGGSAEAFFGQGTRLTVV.